Listed below are T cell receptor beta chains from one sample, sequenced in a study of blood T cells in healthy people across ages. TCRdb reprocessed the 5' RACE reads with MiXCR, giving one entry per CDR3 protein. The repertoire holds 1.5 million to 2 million distinct CDR3 sequences, with about 49% as singletons. Sequenced sample: blood. These receptors all come from a woman aged 40 to 55 in good health. CDR3s include the opening cysteine and the closing phenylalanine or tryptophan. The order of the fields is D gene, J gene, clone size, V gene, CDR3 DNA, CDR3 protein. A D gene is named only where the DNA matches it firmly. The size field is filled for only some rows; it gives once, few, many or a size class.

>TRBD2|TRBJ2-1|NA|TRBV4-3
TGCGCCAGCAGCCAAGAAAAGAGCGGGGCGAACTCCTACAATGAGCAGTTCTTC
CASSQEKSGANSYNEQFF
>NA|TRBJ2-3|few|TRBV7-2
TGTGCCAGTCGCGGACAGCCCACAGATACGCAGTATTTT
CASRGQPTDTQYF
>NA|TRBJ2-7|NA|TRBV6-6
TGTGCCAGCAGTTACGATGTCGGGCGGGGAGAGCAGTACTTC
CASSYDVGRGEQYF
>TRBD2|TRBJ2-1|NA|TRBV24-1
TGTGCCACCAGTGGGGGACTAGCGACCTCTATTCGGCAGTTCTTC
CATSGGLATSIRQFF
>TRBD1|TRBJ2-1|many|TRBV7-2
TGTGCCAGCAGCTCCCGGGACAGGGGGAGCCACAATGAGCAGTTCTTC
CASSSRDRGSHNEQFF
>TRBD1|TRBJ1-6|NA|TRBV11-2
TGTGCCAGCAGCTTTTCCCTGGACAGGGGTAAAGGAACCCTCCACTTT
CASSFSLDRGKGTLHF
>NA|TRBJ2-3|NA|TRBV7-9
TGTGCCAGCAGCTCCATGAGGGGGAAAGCAGATACGCAGTATTTT
CASSSMRGKADTQYF
>NA|TRBJ1-5|NA|TRBV6-6
TGTGCCAGCAGTGCCCGGGAGGATAGCAATCAGCCCCAGCATTTT
CASSAREDSNQPQHF
>NA|TRBJ2-6|NA|TRBV20-1
TGCAGTGCTAGGAGCGTAACTGGGGCCAACGTCCTGACTTTC
CSARSVTGANVLTF
>NA|TRBJ1-2|NA|TRBV12-3/TRBV12-4
TGTGCCAGCATCTGGAACTATGGCTACACCTTC
CASIWNYGYTF
>NA|TRBJ2-5|few|TRBV20-1
TGCAGTGCTGACTTTAAGACCCAGTACTTC
CSADFKTQYF
>TRBD2|TRBJ2-5|once|TRBV7-3
TGTGCCAGCAGCGCACACGGGGGGATGGAGACCCAGTACTTC
CASSAHGGMETQYF
>NA|TRBJ2-2|few|TRBV29-1
TGCAGCGTCGCACCGACCACCGGGGAGCTGTTTTTT
CSVAPTTGELFF
>NA|TRBJ2-5|few|TRBV24-1
TGTGCCACCAGTGAGTCACAGGGACAAGAGACCCAGTACTTC
CATSESQGQETQYF
>NA|TRBJ1-2|once|TRBV12-3/TRBV12-4
TGTGCCAGCAGTTTGGGGCAGAGGGTGACGTATGGCTACACCTTC
CASSLGQRVTYGYTF
>NA|TRBJ1-5|few|TRBV20-1
TGCAGTACTAGTCAGGGTACCAATCAGCCCCAGCATTTT
CSTSQGTNQPQHF
>NA|TRBJ2-5|many|TRBV4-3
TGCGCCAGCAGCCAAGAGTTTCCGGCGGAGACCCAGTACTTC
CASSQEFPAETQYF
>TRBD2|TRBJ2-1|few|TRBV4-2
TGTGCCAGCAGCCTCCGGGGGGGAACACCGAACAATGAGCAGTTCTTC
CASSLRGGTPNNEQFF
>TRBD2|TRBJ2-3|once|TRBV11-3
TGTGCCAGCAGCTTAGCCCCGACTAGCTACGGCGCAGATACGCAGTATTTT
CASSLAPTSYGADTQYF
>NA|TRBJ2-3|NA|TRBV5-4
TGTGCCAGCAGCTACGGGGGGCCCACTTACAGCACAGATACGCAGTATTTT
CASSYGGPTYSTDTQYF
>TRBD2|TRBJ2-5|many|TRBV7-2
TGTGCCAGCAGCGGGAAAGGACTAGCGGGGAACCAAGAGACCCAGTACTTC
CASSGKGLAGNQETQYF
>NA|TRBJ2-5|NA|TRBV15
TGTGCCACCAGCAGCACAGGGTGGGAGACCCAGTACTTC
CATSSTGWETQYF
>NA|TRBJ2-4|NA|TRBV3-1
TGTGCCAGCAGTCGACATAGGCAGGGTGTCGCCAAAAACATTCAGTACTTC
CASSRHRQGVAKNIQYF
>TRBD2|TRBJ2-1|few|TRBV12-3/TRBV12-4
TGTGCCAGCAGTCTTCGACTAGCGGGGGGTGCTAGCTCCTACAATGAGCAGTTCTTC
CASSLRLAGGASSYNEQFF
>NA|TRBJ2-5|NA|TRBV11-2
TGTGCCAGCAGCTTATCTGGTTGGGGGATGGAGACCCAGTACTTC
CASSLSGWGMETQYF
>TRBD2|TRBJ2-5|few|TRBV20-1
TGCAGTGCTAAGCCGGGACTAGCGCGGGAGACCCAGTACTTC
CSAKPGLARETQYF
>NA|TRBJ2-5|many|TRBV10-3
TGTGCCATCAGTGGAGGCAGCTCGAGGACCCAGTACTTC
CAISGGSSRTQYF
>NA|TRBJ1-2|few|TRBV6-2/TRBV6-3
TGTGCCAGCGGAGGACACGTCTATGGCTACACCTTC
CASGGHVYGYTF
>TRBD1|TRBJ1-3|NA|TRBV29-1
TGCAGCGTTACAGGGGGGTCGGAAGGAAACACCATATATTTT
CSVTGGSEGNTIYF
>TRBD1|TRBJ2-7|few|TRBV7-2
TGTGCCAGCAGCTCCGGACAGGGCATCGAGCAGTACTTC
CASSSGQGIEQYF
>NA|TRBJ2-1|few|TRBV6-2/TRBV6-3
TGTGCCAGCAACATGTACAATGAGCAGTTCTTC
CASNMYNEQFF
>NA|TRBJ2-7|NA|TRBV27
TGTGCCAGCAGTCATCAGCGAGTAGGCTACGAGCAGTACTTC
CASSHQRVGYEQYF
>TRBD2|TRBJ2-3|NA|TRBV28
TGTGCCAGCAGTCTGGGACTAGCGGGGAGGGCGGATACGCAGTATTTT
CASSLGLAGRADTQYF
>NA|TRBJ1-2|few|TRBV7-9
TGTGCCAGCAGCTTATCCGGCTTAGTAAACTATGGCTACACCTTC
CASSLSGLVNYGYTF
>NA|TRBJ1-1|NA|TRBV20-1
TGCAGTGCTAGAGGGCTGACGAACACTGAAGCTTTCTTT
CSARGLTNTEAFF